What follows describes a single TCR beta chain. These data come from a study of blood T cell repertoires in COVID-19. Study details: From T cells, B-cell-depleted T cells, or PBMCs came the material, which was cDNA or gDNA.

The study assigned cohorts using participant-reported clinical history. Recovered Cohort 3 donors showed two negative PCRs, clearance, or symptom resolution. From germline, CDR1 is LGHDT and CDR2 YNNKEL (reference sequence). Trimming shortened V by 8 bases and J by 5 bases, and 15 bases separated the two germline ends. The CDR3 is made up of 13 amino acids. Original analysis: The authors estimated nucleated cell counts from reference gene primer amplification. Sequenced by immunoSEQ multiplex PCR; TCRdb stores in-frame clones only, minus some. V and J calls and clone size are copied from that table; D and trimming were computed from the DNA. Here the sample spans fewer than 400,000 clones, over 70% being singletons.

The origin of this receptor is a man aged 30-40 years who had recovered from COVID-19. This rearrangement joins TRBV3-1 (or the pseudogene TRBV3-2) to TRBJ1-1; D possibly corresponds to TRBD1 (5 bases). Input material: PBMCs or T cells enriched from blood (not recorded which). In DNA, the CDR3 is TGTGCCAGCGCCTCTTCGGGGGGGACTGAAGCTTTCTTT. Translation gives CASASSGGTEAFF.